The present T cell receptor (beta chain) was sequenced within a study of T cells in Graves' hyperthyroidism and ophthalmopathy. Study findings and constraints: Most thyroid clonotypes with frequency above 0.001 were detected in blood. Ophthalmopathy stood apart from stable hyperthyroidism in a 13 V-J model.

Graves' hyperthyroidism was deemed stable absent ophthalmopathy progression within 18 months. The authors obtained PBMCs from over 8.5 ml of fresh peripheral blood. This clonotype was counted a few times. Its cognate antigen is unknown. CDR3 length equals 14 residues. Germline V gene data show CDR1 as SGHVS and CDR2 as FNYEAQ. V lost 7 bases and J 0 bases, leaving 9 bases between the germline ends. Amplified TCR beta CDR3 regions came from RNA transcripts. Initially, a first-round RT-PCR of the TCR CDR3 employed the HTBI primer set. TCRdb reprocessed the multiplex PCR reads via MiXCR and lists one record per CDR3 protein. The table has roughly 800,000 distinct CDR3 sequences, about 38% seen once.

The chain joins TRBV7-6 to TRBJ2-2; D is unclear. The clonotype comes from a man in his late teens or twenties with Graves' hyperthyroidism. The material sequenced was blood. CDR3 sequence: CASTHSPNTGELFF. DNA of the CDR3: TGTGCCAGCACCCACTCCCCGAACACCGGGGAGCTGTTTTTT.